One and the same sample provided the 17 T cell receptor beta chains below, sequenced in a study of cytomegalovirus exposure and HLA in healthy donors (TCRdb year 2017). Libraries were built with the immunoSEQ multiplex PCR assay. For the multiplex PCR, a mixture combining 60 forward primers for TCR Vbeta segments and 13 reverse primers for TCR Jbeta segments was used. In TCRdb, the immuneACCESS table is reduced to in-frame sequences with V and J assigned. These tables do not hold every clone; where another copy was compared, an unresolved V gene accounts for under half, and the others remain unexplained. This sample holds around 80,000 clones; approximately 74% were observed only once. The leading ten clones occupy about 9% of the sample. The sequencing sample was made of PBMCs. Receptors originate from a man between 40 and 49 years old in good health and CMV-seropositive.

The chain employs TRBV6-5 and TRBJ1-5; D is undetermined. The CDR3 has 14 residues. Germline assignment: CDR1 MNHEY and CDR2 SVGAGI. V was shortened by 6 bases and J by 5 bases, with 14 bases between the two germline ends. Here the CDR3 DNA reads TGTGCCAGCAGGGAACAGTTTCCTGATCAGCCCCAGCATTTT. Its translation: CASREQFPDQPQHF.

This clone has only a few counts. The V and J genes are TRBV27 and TRBJ2-3; 7 positions agree with TRBD2. The CDR3 totals 16 residues. The germline V gene has CDR1 MNHEY and CDR2 SMNVEV (reference sequence). V shed 5 bases and J 0 bases; nucleotides not matched to a gene: 8. The CDR3 DNA sequence: TGTGCCAGCAGTCTTCCTAGCGGTCAGAGCACAGATACGCAGTATTTT. Amino acid sequence: CASSLPSGQSTDTQYF.

The chain employs TRBV11-2 and TRBJ1-2; D might be TRBD1 (5 bases). This CDR3 comprises 12 residues. The germline CDR1 and CDR2 sequences are SGHAT and FQNNGV. V shed 1 base and J shed 7 bases, with 7 bases lying between them. CDR3 sequence (DNA): TGTGCCAGCAGCTTAGCCAGGGCTGGCTACACCTTC. As protein: CASSLARAGYTF. The full variable domain, with the rest looked up from reference TRBV11-2 and TRBJ1-2, is EAGVAQSPRYKIIEKRQSVAFWCNPISGHATLYWYQQILGQGPKLLIQFQNNGVVDDSQLPKDRFSAERLKGVDSTLKIQPAKLEDSAVYLCASSLARAGYTFGSGTRLTVV.

The chain combines TRBV5-1 with TRBJ2-1; D ambiguous. V gave up 0 bases and J gave up 0 bases, with 10 bases separating them. The CDR3 totals 16 residues. CDR1 is SGHRS, CDR2 YFSETQ, per germline. Written as DNA, the CDR3 is TGCGCCAGCAGCTTGGCCGAACAGAGCTCCTACAATGAGCAGTTCTTC. Its protein product is CASSLAEQSSYNEQFF.

V and J are TRBV5-5 and TRBJ2-3; TRBD2 matches 11 bases. CDR3 length equals 15 residues. The junction had 1 base not matched to a gene; V was cut back by 4 bases and J by 0 bases. Germline CDR1 reads SGHKS; CDR2 reads YYEKEE (reference sequence). CDR3 residues: CASSRTSGSTDTQYF. In DNA, the CDR3 is TGTGCCAGCAGCCGGACTAGCGGGAGCACAGATACGCAGTATTTT.

This chain uses TRBV28 with TRBJ1-1, with D hard to call. The length of the CDR3 is 13 residues. The V end was cut by 7 bases, the J end by 0 bases, with 9 bases between. From germline, CDR1 is MDHEN and CDR2 SYDVKM. The CDR3 spells CASTSVMNTEAFF. The CDR3 nucleotides are TGTGCCAGCACCTCGGTTATGAACACTGAAGCTTTCTTT.

CDR3 coding DNA: TGTGCCAGCACCAAGGGTAGCGGGGACTCCTACGAGCAGTACTTC. Its translation: CASTKGSGDSYEQYF. The chain employs TRBV6-1 and TRBJ2-7, with 8 bases lining up with TRBD2. The junction had 8 bases not matched to a gene; V was cut back by 7 bases and J by 0 bases. CDR3 length equals 15 residues. Germline-derived CDR1 and CDR2 are MNHNS and SASEGT.

The J gene is TRBJ2-7, the V gene TRBV4-2; D might be TRBD1 (5 bases). The germline gives CDR1 LGHNA, CDR2 YNFKEQ. Trimming cost V 0 bases and J 12 bases, with 15 bases left between them. The CDR3 totals 13 residues. CDR3 protein: CASSQESGLFLYF. In DNA form, the CDR3 reads TGTGCCAGCAGCCAAGAGTCAGGGTTGTTCTTGTACTTC.

The table lists this clone with a few counts. The chain links TRBV11-2 to TRBJ1-1, with D uncertain. V was shortened by 1 base and J by 0 bases, with 9 bases between the two germline ends. CDR1 is SGHAT, CDR2 FQNNGV, per germline. CDR3 length equals 15 residues. CDR3: CASSLGETMNTEAFF. For the CDR3, the DNA is TGTGCCAGCAGCTTAGGGGAGACAATGAACACTGAAGCTTTCTTT.

The chain is built from TRBV6-5 and TRBJ1-1; no clear D. Between the trimmed V and J ends, which lost 0 bases and 1 base, there was a span of 9 bases. The CDR3 spans 15 residues. Germline lookup yields CDR1 MNHEY and CDR2 SVGAGI. Here the CDR3 DNA reads TGTGCCAGCAGTTACTCGGCCCTTTCGAACACTGAAGCTTTCTTT. It translates to CASSYSALSNTEAFF.

This sequence joins TRBV29-1 and TRBJ2-7; TRBD1 is a possible D gene (6 bases). From germline, CDR1 is SQVTM and CDR2 ANQGSEA. CDR3 size: 11 residues. With 4 bases removed from V and 2 bases from J, the gap between germline ends came to 6 bases. This CDR3 reads CSVGTAYEQYF. CDR3 in DNA: TGCAGCGTTGGGACAGCCTACGAGCAGTACTTC.

This chain uses TRBV28 with TRBJ1-5; D not resolved. V dropped 10 bases and J dropped 4 bases, with 17 bases sitting between them. Germline CDR1 is MDHEN and CDR2 is SYDVKM. The CDR3 extends over 14 amino acids. The CDR3 is CATAGQLRNQPQHF. The CDR3, as DNA: TGTGCCACCGCGGGTCAATTAAGAAATCAGCCCCAGCATTTT.

The V call is TRBV7-8, the J call TRBJ2-7, with 10 nucleotides matching TRBD1. J lost 3 bases, V lost 6 bases, and 8 bases had no gene match. The CDR3 runs to 15 residues. CDR1 and CDR2 (germline): SGHVS, FQNEAQ. In DNA, the CDR3 is TGTGCCAGCAGTTTAATGGGACAGGGGCTCTACGAGCAGTACTTC. Translated, it gives CASSLMGQGLYEQYF.

The rearrangement links TRBV4-1 to TRBJ2-7; 7 bases map to TRBD2. CDR1 is MGHRA, CDR2 YSYEKL, per germline. The CDR3 is 18 residues long. V lost 1 base, J lost 5 bases, and 17 bases stayed unmatched. CDR3 loop: CASSQGFSGTTAINEQYF. The CDR3 region has the DNA TGCGCCAGCAGCCAAGGTTTCAGCGGGACTACGGCTATCAACGAGCAGTACTTC.

The J gene is TRBJ2-7, the V gene TRBV10-3, with TRBD1 matching 10 bases. Germline V gives CDR1 ENHRY, CDR2 SYGVKD. This CDR3 region has 14 residues. V trimming: 6 bases; J trimming: 3 bases; junction bases outside the gene matches: 5. CDR3 loop: CAISGTGANYEQYF. DNA of the CDR3: TGTGCCATCAGCGGGACAGGGGCCAACTACGAGCAGTACTTC.

The V call is TRBV9, the J call TRBJ1-2, with D perhaps matching TRBD1 (6 bases). This CDR3 has 13 residues. Germline-derived CDR1 and CDR2 are SGDLS and YYNGEE. V lost 4 bases and J 3 bases, leaving 10 bases between the germline ends. In nucleotides, the CDR3 is TGTGCCAGCAGCCCTAGGGGGTACTATGGCTACACCTTC. Protein sequence: CASSPRGYYGYTF.

V and J are TRBV10-1 and TRBJ2-7; TRBD1 matches 8 bases. The CDR3 is 14 amino acids. The ends lost 2 bases at V and 2 bases at J; junction bases unmatched: 2. Germline V gives CDR1 WNHNN, CDR2 SYGVQD (reference sequence). CDR3 bases: TGCGCCAGCAGTGAGCAGGGGGCCCCCTACGAGCAGTACTTC. It is translated as CASSEQGAPYEQYF.